A single sample gave rise to the 6 T cell receptor beta chains below, sequenced in a study of cytomegalovirus exposure and HLA in healthy donors. The PCR ran on 60 Vbeta and 13 Jbeta primers. Method: immunoSEQ multiplex PCR; TCRdb's copy keeps in-frame clones and lacks some. Of about 140,000 clones listed, over 70% were seen once; the top ten hold roughly 0.87%. Material: PBMCs. These receptors were obtained from a man younger than 30 in good health and CMV-seronegative.

The chain joins TRBV7-9 to TRBJ2-5; D might be TRBD1 (6 bases). The germline V and J ends were trimmed by 1 base and 3 bases, with 12 bases remaining between them. Germline-derived CDR1 and CDR2 are SEHNR and FQNEAQ (reference sequence). This CDR3 comprises 15 residues. The CDR3 DNA reads TGTGCCAGCAGCTTAGGGGACCGGGACAAAGAGACCCAGTACTTC. Its protein is CASSLGDRDKETQYF.

This sequence joins TRBV9 and TRBJ2-2; perhaps TRBD2 as D (6 bases). Germline loops: CDR1 SGDLS, CDR2 YYNGEE. This CDR3 is 18 amino acids long. Deletions cut 0 bases from V and 0 bases from J, with 15 bases between. CDR3 DNA sequence: TGTGCCAGCAGCGTAGAGGGGAGGCTGACCCCGAACACCGGGGAGCTGTTTTTT. Translating gives CASSVEGRLTPNTGELFF. The full variable domain, rest sourced from reference TRBV9 and TRBJ2-2, is DSGVTQTPKHLITATGQRVTLRCSPRSGDLSVYWYQQSLDQGLQFLIQYYNGEERAKGNILERFSAQQFPDLHSELNLSSLELGDSALYFCASSVEGRLTPNTGELFFGEGSRLTVL.

The V call is TRBV18, the J call TRBJ1-3, with D perhaps TRBD1 (5 bases). The CDR3 length is 15 residues. Germline CDR1 reads KGHSH; CDR2 reads LQKENI. The ends were cut back, 4 bases at V and 1 base at J, with 11 bases in the middle. The CDR3 loop is CASSRGRPSGNTIYF. As DNA, the CDR3 is TGTGCCAGCTCACGGGGGAGGCCATCTGGAAACACCATATATTTT. The entire variable domain, with the rest obtained from reference TRBV18 and TRBJ1-3, is as follows: NAGVMQNPRHLVRRRGQEARLRCSPMKGHSHVYWYRQLPEEGLKFMVYLQKENIIDESGMPKERFSAEFPKEGPSILRIQQVVRGDSAAYFCASSRGRPSGNTIYFGEGSWLTVV.

The chain carries TRBV30 and TRBJ2-1; D not certain. This CDR3 comprises 13 residues. V was shortened by 2 bases and J by 3 bases, with 8 bases between the two germline ends. Germline CDR1 and CDR2: GTSNPN and SVGIG (reference sequence). The CDR3 loop reads CAWSSSFYNEQFF. In nucleotides, the CDR3 is TGTGCCTGGAGTTCCAGTTTCTACAATGAGCAGTTCTTC.

The gene calls are TRBV16 and TRBJ2-5, with 10 bases fitting TRBD1. The V segment lost 3 bases and the J segment 5 bases; nucleotides outside the gene matches: 9. The CDR3 is made up of 16 amino acids. Germline CDR1 KGHSY, CDR2 FQNENV. The DNA for the CDR3 is TGTGCCAGCAGCCATCCGACAGGGGGCGAGCGGGAGACCCAGTACTTC. Translated, it gives CASSHPTGGERETQYF.

The chain joins TRBV6-6 to TRBJ1-5, with a weak D call TRBD1 (5 bases). Trimming took 2 bases from V and 4 from J, leaving 9 bases between them. Germline values: CDR1 MNHNY, CDR2 SVGAGI (reference sequence). The CDR3 runs 14 residues. The CDR3 reads CASSYPDRNQPQHF. CDR3 nucleotides: TGTGCCAGCAGTTACCCTGACAGAAATCAGCCCCAGCATTTT.